These 19 T cell receptor beta chains came from one sample sequenced in a study of blood T cell repertoires in COVID-19. Assay: immunoSEQ multiplex PCR; the TCRdb copy retains only in-frame clones and omits some. This sample has under 100,000 clones; 89% occur once, and the top ten carry 5.2%. The sample was peripheral blood. These receptors were collected from a man in his 60s with COVID-19, enrolled during active disease.

J is TRBJ2-1 and V is TRBV4-2; TRBD2 agrees at 7 bases. V trimming: 0 bases; J trimming: 7 bases; junction bases outside the gene matches: 9. Germline-derived CDR1 and CDR2 are LGHNA and YNFKEQ. The CDR3 spans 16 residues. The chain's CDR3 is CASSQDFAGVLNEQFF. The CDR3 DNA is TGTGCCAGCAGCCAAGATTTTGCGGGAGTTCTAAATGAGCAGTTCTTC.

This chain joins TRBV18 and TRBJ1-1; a possible D gene is TRBD1 (5 bases). Trimming removed 6 bases at V and 0 bases at J, with 8 bases between. CDR3 length: 13 amino acids. Germline V gene data show CDR1 as KGHSH and CDR2 as LQKENI. DNA for the CDR3: TGTGCCAGCTCTTCGGACATGAACACTGAAGCTTTCTTT. Residues: CASSSDMNTEAFF.

This rearrangement joins TRBV7-9 to TRBJ2-1, with D hard to call. Germline V lookup: CDR1 SEHNR, CDR2 FQNEAQ (reference sequence). CDR3 length: 15 residues. Trimming took off 4 bases at V and 0 bases at J, with 10 bases between the two ends. The CDR3 loop is CASSSEARSYNEQFF. In DNA, the CDR3 is TGTGCCAGCAGCTCCGAAGCCCGCTCCTACAATGAGCAGTTCTTC.

This chain uses TRBV19 with TRBJ1-3; D is unclear. Per the germline V gene, CDR1 is LNHDA and CDR2 is SQIVND (reference sequence). The length of the CDR3 is 15 residues. V was cut by 3 bases and J by 2 bases, with 11 bases left in between. CDR3 bases: TGTGCCAGTAGTATGGTCAGTTACCCTGGAAACACCATATATTTT. It codes for CASSMVSYPGNTIYF. Complete variable domain (other parts from reference TRBV19 and TRBJ1-3): DGGITQSPKYLFRKEGQNVTLSCEQNLNHDAMYWYRQDPGQGLRLIYYSQIVNDFQKGDIAEGYSVSREKKESFPLTVTSAQKNPTAFYLCASSMVSYPGNTIYFGEGSWLTVV.

The CDR3 nucleotides read TGTGCCAGCAGTCCAGCGGGGCGCTCCTACAATGAGCAGTTCTTC. Translation gives CASSPAGRSYNEQFF. The chain carries TRBV11-2 and TRBJ2-1; TRBD2 agrees at 7 bases. In germline, CDR1 is SGHAT, CDR2 FQNNGV. V dropped 6 bases and J dropped 0; count of bases not matched to a gene: 5. The length of the CDR3 is 15 residues.

This chain connects TRBV7-3 to TRBJ2-2, with 9 positions matching TRBD2. Germline lookup yields CDR1 SGHTA and CDR2 FQGTGA. The CDR3 spans 15 residues. V lost 0 bases, J lost 6 bases, and 2 bases stayed unmatched. CDR3 nucleotide sequence: TGTGCCAGCAGCTTAACTAGCGGGAGTCCCGGGGAGCTGTTTTTT. Translated, it gives CASSLTSGSPGELFF.

The genes are TRBV11-3 and TRBJ2-1, with 11 bases identical to TRBD2. This CDR3 contains 17 residues. Trimming removed 7 bases from V and 8 bases from J; junction bases left unmatched: 16. The germline CDR1 and CDR2 sequences are SGHNT and YENEEA. CDR3 coding DNA: TGTGCCAGCACCCTCAGGGCCGGTAGCGGGAGGGGAGATGAGCAGTTCTTC. This encodes CASTLRAGSGRGDEQFF.

The chain couples TRBV3-1 (or the pseudogene TRBV3-2) to TRBJ1-2; no reliable D call. With 5 bases removed from V and 6 bases from J, the gap between germline ends came to 16 bases. This CDR3 has 14 residues. CDR1 and CDR2 (germline): LGHDT, YNNKEL (reference sequence). The CDR3 DNA reads TGTGCCAGCAGCGATATGGCTTATCAGGATGGCTACACCTTC. Amino acid sequence: CASSDMAYQDGYTF.

CDR3: CASNPGQWDSPLHF. CDR3 nucleotides: TGTGCCAGTAACCCGGGACAATGGGATTCACCCCTCCACTTT. The chain couples TRBV19 to TRBJ1-6, with D maybe TRBD1 (6 bases). Germline V gene lookup returns CDR1 LNHDA and CDR2 SQIVND (reference sequence). The V and J ends lost 7 bases and 8 bases respectively, with 15 bases between them. The CDR3 extends over 14 amino acids.

The CDR3 DNA sequence: TGTGCCAGCAGCCAAGGGTCGGGGGAGCAGTACTTC. It encodes CASSQGSGEQYF. This chain connects TRBV3-1 (or the pseudogene TRBV3-2) to TRBJ2-7; TRBD2 is a possible D gene (5 bases). Germline-derived CDR1 and CDR2 are LGHDT and YNNKEL (reference sequence). Trimming left V 1 base short and J 7 bases short, with 8 bases between. This CDR3 is built from 12 residues.

This clone has a handful of counts. The chain employs TRBV6-5 and TRBJ1-1; D remains unclear. Germline V gene lookup returns CDR1 MNHEY and CDR2 SVGAGI. Trimming took 1 base from V and 0 from J, leaving 9 bases between them. The CDR3 has 15 residues. CDR3 region: CASSYLGTMNTEAFF. CDR3 nucleotides: TGTGCCAGCAGTTACTTGGGCACCATGAACACTGAAGCTTTCTTT.

The V call is TRBV9, the J call TRBJ2-1; the match to TRBD2 covers 12 bases. V was pared by 0 bases and J by 0 bases, with 10 bases of the junction left unmatched. This CDR3 contains 20 residues. Germline V gene lookup returns CDR1 SGDLS and CDR2 YYNGEE. The CDR3 nucleotides are TGTGCCAGCAGCGTAGGGGTCGGGACTAGCGGGTCTAGCTCCTACAATGAGCAGTTCTTC. It yields the protein CASSVGVGTSGSSSYNEQFF.

V and J are TRBV7-6 and TRBJ2-7; 11 positions agree with TRBD2. CDR1 SGHVS and CDR2 FNYEAQ come from the germline V gene. The CDR3 contains 17 residues. J gave up 0 bases and V 5 bases, and 9 bases lay outside the gene matches. CDR3 protein: CASSAGQGLADSYEQYF. CDR3 coding DNA: TGTGCCAGCAGCGCAGGACAGGGACTAGCGGACTCCTACGAGCAGTACTTC.

This chain connects TRBV7-8 to TRBJ2-6; a weak D match, TRBD2 (6 bases). Trimming left V 5 bases short and J 0 bases short, with 11 bases between. The CDR3 runs to 16 residues. The germline V gene has CDR1 SGHVS and CDR2 FQNEAQ. The CDR3 reads CASSQGGNSGANVLTF. CDR3 DNA sequence: TGTGCCAGCAGCCAAGGAGGGAACTCTGGGGCCAACGTCCTGACTTTC.

V is TRBV28 and J is TRBJ1-1; weak D call: TRBD1 (6 bases). V lost 7 bases and J lost 3, with 18 bases in between. The CDR3 is 15 residues long. Germline CDR1 reads MDHEN; CDR2 reads SYDVKM. The CDR3 DNA sequence: TGTGCCAGCACCCCCGGGGGGCGCGTGGACACTGAAGCTTTCTTT. Protein: CASTPGGRVDTEAFF.

There are a few counts of this clone. V gene TRBV5-6 combines with J gene TRBJ1-6; D call uncertain. Per germline, CDR1 SGHDT and CDR2 YYEEEE. The CDR3 is 13 amino acids. V shed 0 bases and J shed 8 bases, with 6 bases lying between them. CDR3 coding DNA: TGTGCCAGCAGCTTGGGTCTCTATTCACCCCTCCACTTT. Translation: CASSLGLYSPLHF. The whole variable domain, remainder taken from reference TRBV5-6 and TRBJ1-6, is DAGVTQSPTHLIKTRGQQVTLRCSPKSGHDTVSWYQQALGQGPQFIFQYYEEEERQRGNFPDRFSGHQFPNYSSELNVNALLLGDSALYLCASSLGLYSPLHFGNGTRLTVT.

The CDR3 DNA reads as TGTGCCAGCAGCAAAGTTGGTAGCGGGAGGGAGGGGCAGTACTTC. Translation: CASSKVGSGREGQYF. This chain links TRBV21-1 with TRBJ2-7; the table assigns TRBD2, which was not confirmed against the DNA. TRBV21-1 is a pseudogene. This CDR3 is built from 15 residues.

The rearrangement links TRBV3-1 (or the pseudogene TRBV3-2) to TRBJ1-2, with D perhaps TRBD1 (6 bases). CDR3 length equals 13 residues. Germline V gene data show CDR1 as LGHDT and CDR2 as YNNKEL (reference sequence). Trimming removed 0 bases from V and 12 bases from J, with 14 bases in between. The CDR3 nucleotides read TGTGCCAGCAGCCAAGATTCCGGGACACGGAACACCTTC. This codes for CASSQDSGTRNTF.

This chain joins TRBV6-5 and TRBJ2-1; D unresolved. Germline V gene lookup returns CDR1 MNHEY and CDR2 SVGAGI. The CDR3 has 12 amino acids. V gave up 2 bases and J gave up 7 bases, with 6 bases separating them. The CDR3 nucleotides read TGTGCCAGCAGTTACGGAGCGAATGAGCAGTTCTTC. Translation gives CASSYGANEQFF.